This T cell receptor beta chain was identified during a study of T cells after yellow fever vaccination. Study outcomes and limitations: A large majority of primary-vaccination clones showed up again after the booster (96% CD4, about 87% CD8). FACS-sorted repertoires could harbor abundant contaminating bulk-population clonotypes.

Per germline, CDR1 SGHVS and CDR2 FQNEAQ. There are 16 residues in the CDR3. Trimming removed 1 base from V and 6 bases from J; junction bases left unmatched: 8. By 5'RACE template switching, TCR cDNA was produced, with a universal primer site and UMIs added in the process. Using its own MiXCR run on the 5' RACE reads, TCRdb lists one record per CDR3 protein. The sample has about 360,000 distinct CDR3 sequences, 6.2% seen once. This clonotype showed up just a few times. Its target is unknown. The starting material was PBMCs, obtained 5 days after the yellow fever booster vaccination. The sequence derives from a man in his thirties or forties who received the YFV17D yellow fever vaccine. This chain links TRBV7-8 with TRBJ2-2, with 7 bases fitting TRBD2. The CDR3 region has the DNA TGTGCCAGCAGCTTAGTAGGCGGGAGCATCCCCGGGGAGCTGTTTTTT. The encoded protein is CASSLVGGSIPGELFF.